This T cell receptor beta chain appears in the sequencing data of a study of blood T cell repertoires in COVID-19. Trimming removed 4 bases from V and 1 base from J, with 15 bases in between. The germline V gene has CDR1 SGHRS and CDR2 YFSETQ. The CDR3 is made up of 16 amino acids. Followed longitudinally, the Seattle patients had been enrolled during active infection. Sequencing was performed with immunoSEQ multiplex PCR; in TCRdb, only in-frame clones are kept and a portion is missing. Found here are approximately 170,000 clones, around 87% of them singletons; the top ten hold around 2.5%. The clonotype comes from an elderly woman with COVID-19, enrolled during active disease. This sequence joins TRBV5-1 and TRBJ1-3; perhaps TRBD1 as D (5 bases). Sequenced sample: peripheral blood. The CDR3 DNA reads as TGCGCCAGCAGCCCGGCGGGGCCTAGGTCTGGAAACACCATATATTTT. Its translation is CASSPAGPRSGNTIYF.